The 20 T cell receptor beta chains below were found in one sample sequenced in a study of CD8 T cells in Susac syndrome. A quantity of roughly 0.5 to 1 ug RNA underwent reverse transcription using random hexamers. A single record per CDR3 protein comes from TCRdb applying MiXCR to the immunoSEQ multiplex PCR reads. The profile shows roughly 200,000 distinct CDR3 sequences, around 94% of them singletons. What was sequenced was CD4+ T cells from PBMCs. These receptors all stem from a human donor with Susac syndrome.

This rearrangement joins TRBV7-9 to TRBJ1-2; TRBD1 aligns across 9 bases. Germline V lookup: CDR1 SEHNR, CDR2 FQNEAQ (reference sequence). The CDR3 is made up of 13 amino acids. V was clipped by 7 bases and J by 4 bases; unmatched bases: 4. CDR3 nucleotides: TGTGCCAGCACGACAGGGGGAAGCTATGGCTACACCTTC. Its protein product is CASTTGGSYGYTF.

This sequence joins TRBV20-1 and TRBJ1-1; 7 nucleotides align to TRBD1. Germline V lookup: CDR1 DFQATT, CDR2 SNEGSKA (reference sequence). Trimming at V came to 3 bases and at J to 4 bases, leaving 11 bases not matched to a gene. There are 15 residues in the CDR3. The CDR3 spells CSARDPGDRGTEAFF. The CDR3 coding sequence is TGCAGTGCTAGGGATCCGGGGGACAGAGGCACTGAAGCTTTCTTT.

V usage is TRBV19 and J usage is TRBJ1-1; TRBD1 aligns across 7 bases. The CDR3 runs 13 residues. The J segment lost 4 bases and the V segment lost 5 bases, leaving 4 bases of the junction unmatched. Looked up from germline, CDR1 is LNHDA and CDR2 is SQIVND (reference sequence). The CDR3 loop reads CASSPRGSTEAFF. As DNA, the CDR3 is TGTGCCAGTAGTCCCAGGGGGAGCACTGAAGCTTTCTTT.

The V call is TRBV15, the J call TRBJ1-2; no clear D gene. Trimming pared 1 base from V and 0 bases from J, leaving 15 bases between. Germline lookup yields CDR1 LNHNV and CDR2 YYDKDF (reference sequence). The CDR3 covers 17 residues. CDR3: CATSRGPSFPSNYGYTF. The DNA of the CDR3 is TGTGCCACCAGCAGAGGCCCGAGCTTCCCTTCTAACTATGGCTACACCTTC.

The gene calls are TRBV18 and TRBJ2-7; 9 bases agree with TRBD2. The CDR3 spans 14 residues. Germline V gene sequence: CDR1 KGHSH, CDR2 LQKENI. Losses at the gene ends were 6 bases for V and 2 bases for J; bases not matched to a gene: 5. CDR3 nucleotides: TGTGCCAGCTCGCCTAGCGGGACACCCTACGAGCAGTACTTC. This encodes CASSPSGTPYEQYF.

The chain joins TRBV29-1 to TRBJ2-7; D possibly corresponds to TRBD1 (5 bases). V lost 1 base and J 1 base, leaving 14 bases between the germline ends. The CDR3 covers 15 residues. CDR1 is SQVTM, CDR2 ANQGSEA, per germline. The CDR3 coding sequence is TGCAGCGTTGAAGCCCCCCTGGGGCCGTCCTACGAGCAGTACTTC. Residues: CSVEAPLGPSYEQYF.

The V gene is TRBV5-1, the J gene TRBJ2-1; 9 bases match TRBD2. The CDR3 contains 17 residues. The V segment lost 2 bases and the J segment 5 bases; nucleotides outside the gene matches: 11. Germline CDR1 SGHRS, CDR2 YFSETQ. CDR3 nucleotides: TGCGCCAGCAGCTTCCCAGCGGGAGGCCCCCTCGACAATGAGCAGTTCTTC. Its protein is CASSFPAGGPLDNEQFF.

This clonotype was observed a single time. The chain links TRBV12-3 or TRBV12-4 to TRBJ1-5; D not certain. The CDR3 spans 14 residues. Trimming shortened V by 5 bases and J by 2 bases, and 10 bases separated the two germline ends. CDR3 bases: TGTGCCAGCAGTGGAAAGGCGGGCAATCAGCCCCAGCATTTT. It encodes CASSGKAGNQPQHF.

This sequence joins TRBV11-1 and TRBJ2-1; the match to TRBD2 covers 11 bases. This CDR3 spans 20 amino acids. CDR1 is SGHAT, CDR2 FQDESV, per germline (reference sequence). The junction had 14 bases not matched to a gene; V was cut back by 4 bases and J by 0 bases. The CDR3 DNA sequence: TGTGCCAGCAGCTCGGCGGGACTAGCGGCACTAGCGAGCTCCTACAATGAGCAGTTCTTC. Its protein product is CASSSAGLAALASSYNEQFF.

This sequence joins TRBV5-5 and TRBJ1-1, with D uncertain. This CDR3 contains 13 residues. V lost 2 bases, J lost 4 bases, and 9 bases lay in between. Germline CDR1 SGHKS, CDR2 YYEKEE (reference sequence). CDR3 DNA: TGTGCCAGCAGCTTTGGGGTGGGCACTGAAGCTTTCTTT. This encodes CASSFGVGTEAFF.

This clonotype is a singleton in its sample. The chain employs TRBV29-1 and TRBJ2-2; no firm D call. CDR1 and CDR2 from the germline V gene are SQVTM and ANQGSEA. V was clipped by 4 bases and J by 7 bases, with 13 bases between them. The CDR3 runs 13 residues. The CDR3 sequence is CSVGIGWGGELFF. The CDR3 DNA sequence: TGCAGCGTTGGGATCGGCTGGGGCGGGGAGCTGTTTTTT.

The DNA of the CDR3 is TGTGCCAGCAGCTTAGAAGGGCTAGGAAGTGAGCAGTTCTTC. It encodes CASSLEGLGSEQFF. The chain has TRBV11-2 and TRBJ2-1, with no clear D. The CDR3 has 14 amino acids. The V gene's germline CDR1 is SGHAT and CDR2 FQNNGV. With 0 bases removed from V and 9 bases from J, the gap between germline ends came to 12 bases.

This chain links TRBV7-9 with TRBJ2-4; TRBD1 or TRBD2 may be the D gene (5 bases each). Germline CDR1 SEHNR, CDR2 FQNEAQ (reference sequence). The V end lost 5 bases, the J end lost 2 bases, and 13 bases lay between the germline ends. The CDR3 contains 15 residues. In nucleotides, the CDR3 is TGTGCCAGCAGCATAGGGGACCGCACCAAAAACATTCAGTACTTC. As protein: CASSIGDRTKNIQYF.

V is TRBV2 and J is TRBJ2-4; no clear D gene. V lost 7 bases and J 3 bases, leaving 13 bases between the germline ends. Germline CDR1 and CDR2: SNHLY and FYNNEI. The CDR3 has 14 amino acids. This CDR3 is CASNPDEYKNIQYF. In nucleotides, the CDR3 is TGTGCCAGCAACCCGGACGAATACAAAAACATTCAGTACTTC.

J is TRBJ2-1 and V is TRBV5-1; D call uncertain. The CDR3 is 13 amino acids. Germline CDR1 and CDR2: SGHRS and YFSETQ. V lost 2 bases, J lost 7 bases, and 10 bases lay in between. CDR3 DNA sequence: TGCGCCAGCAGCTTTTTAGTCCGGAATGAGCAGTTCTTC. Protein: CASSFLVRNEQFF.

The genes are TRBV3-1 and TRBJ2-3; D gene uncertain. Trimming removed 2 bases at V and 3 bases at J, with 18 bases between. The CDR3 is 17 amino acids. CDR1 and CDR2 (germline): LGHDT, YNNKEL (reference sequence). The CDR3 loop reads CASSQSVVRLGTDTQYF. The CDR3 bases are TGTGCCAGCAGCCAATCAGTCGTCCGGCTGGGGACAGATACGCAGTATTTT.

This chain connects TRBV20-1 to TRBJ1-4, with D possibly being TRBD1 (6 bases). Germline values: CDR1 DFQATT, CDR2 SNEGSKA (reference sequence). The CDR3 contains 14 residues. Deletions cut 2 bases from V and 5 bases from J, with 12 bases between. The CDR3 sequence: CSARSGTQNEKLFF. The DNA of the CDR3 is TGCAGTGCTAGATCCGGGACACAGAATGAAAAACTGTTTTTT.

In nucleotides, the CDR3 is TGTGCCAGCAGCCGGTCGGGGGCCGGGGCCAACGTCCTGACTTTC. Protein: CASSRSGAGANVLTF. This chain connects TRBV7-3 to TRBJ2-6; D might be TRBD1 or TRBD2, each matching 6 bases. The ends were cut back, 5 bases at V and 4 bases at J, with 12 bases in the middle. This CDR3 has 15 amino acids. The germline CDR1 and CDR2 sequences are SGHTA and FQGTGA.

The rearrangement uses TRBV20-1 and TRBJ2-1, with 10 bases that match TRBD2. Germline lookup yields CDR1 DFQATT and CDR2 SNEGSKA (reference sequence). The trim removed 0 bases at V and 8 bases at J, leaving 13 bases unmatched. The CDR3 sequence is 17 residues long. CDR3 bases: TGCAGTGCTAGAGATCTACTAGCGGGGACCCTAGTCGATGAGCAGTTCTTC. This codes for CSARDLLAGTLVDEQFF.

This clonotype occurred once. The chain links TRBV28 to TRBJ2-2, with TRBD2 matching 9 bases. The V gene's germline CDR1 is MDHEN and CDR2 SYDVKM. This CDR3 contains 14 residues. Trimming took 6 bases from V and 3 from J; bases not matched to a gene: 2. In nucleotides, the CDR3 is TGTGCCAGCAGGCTAGCGGGACACACCGGGGAGCTGTTTTTT. As protein: CASRLAGHTGELFF.